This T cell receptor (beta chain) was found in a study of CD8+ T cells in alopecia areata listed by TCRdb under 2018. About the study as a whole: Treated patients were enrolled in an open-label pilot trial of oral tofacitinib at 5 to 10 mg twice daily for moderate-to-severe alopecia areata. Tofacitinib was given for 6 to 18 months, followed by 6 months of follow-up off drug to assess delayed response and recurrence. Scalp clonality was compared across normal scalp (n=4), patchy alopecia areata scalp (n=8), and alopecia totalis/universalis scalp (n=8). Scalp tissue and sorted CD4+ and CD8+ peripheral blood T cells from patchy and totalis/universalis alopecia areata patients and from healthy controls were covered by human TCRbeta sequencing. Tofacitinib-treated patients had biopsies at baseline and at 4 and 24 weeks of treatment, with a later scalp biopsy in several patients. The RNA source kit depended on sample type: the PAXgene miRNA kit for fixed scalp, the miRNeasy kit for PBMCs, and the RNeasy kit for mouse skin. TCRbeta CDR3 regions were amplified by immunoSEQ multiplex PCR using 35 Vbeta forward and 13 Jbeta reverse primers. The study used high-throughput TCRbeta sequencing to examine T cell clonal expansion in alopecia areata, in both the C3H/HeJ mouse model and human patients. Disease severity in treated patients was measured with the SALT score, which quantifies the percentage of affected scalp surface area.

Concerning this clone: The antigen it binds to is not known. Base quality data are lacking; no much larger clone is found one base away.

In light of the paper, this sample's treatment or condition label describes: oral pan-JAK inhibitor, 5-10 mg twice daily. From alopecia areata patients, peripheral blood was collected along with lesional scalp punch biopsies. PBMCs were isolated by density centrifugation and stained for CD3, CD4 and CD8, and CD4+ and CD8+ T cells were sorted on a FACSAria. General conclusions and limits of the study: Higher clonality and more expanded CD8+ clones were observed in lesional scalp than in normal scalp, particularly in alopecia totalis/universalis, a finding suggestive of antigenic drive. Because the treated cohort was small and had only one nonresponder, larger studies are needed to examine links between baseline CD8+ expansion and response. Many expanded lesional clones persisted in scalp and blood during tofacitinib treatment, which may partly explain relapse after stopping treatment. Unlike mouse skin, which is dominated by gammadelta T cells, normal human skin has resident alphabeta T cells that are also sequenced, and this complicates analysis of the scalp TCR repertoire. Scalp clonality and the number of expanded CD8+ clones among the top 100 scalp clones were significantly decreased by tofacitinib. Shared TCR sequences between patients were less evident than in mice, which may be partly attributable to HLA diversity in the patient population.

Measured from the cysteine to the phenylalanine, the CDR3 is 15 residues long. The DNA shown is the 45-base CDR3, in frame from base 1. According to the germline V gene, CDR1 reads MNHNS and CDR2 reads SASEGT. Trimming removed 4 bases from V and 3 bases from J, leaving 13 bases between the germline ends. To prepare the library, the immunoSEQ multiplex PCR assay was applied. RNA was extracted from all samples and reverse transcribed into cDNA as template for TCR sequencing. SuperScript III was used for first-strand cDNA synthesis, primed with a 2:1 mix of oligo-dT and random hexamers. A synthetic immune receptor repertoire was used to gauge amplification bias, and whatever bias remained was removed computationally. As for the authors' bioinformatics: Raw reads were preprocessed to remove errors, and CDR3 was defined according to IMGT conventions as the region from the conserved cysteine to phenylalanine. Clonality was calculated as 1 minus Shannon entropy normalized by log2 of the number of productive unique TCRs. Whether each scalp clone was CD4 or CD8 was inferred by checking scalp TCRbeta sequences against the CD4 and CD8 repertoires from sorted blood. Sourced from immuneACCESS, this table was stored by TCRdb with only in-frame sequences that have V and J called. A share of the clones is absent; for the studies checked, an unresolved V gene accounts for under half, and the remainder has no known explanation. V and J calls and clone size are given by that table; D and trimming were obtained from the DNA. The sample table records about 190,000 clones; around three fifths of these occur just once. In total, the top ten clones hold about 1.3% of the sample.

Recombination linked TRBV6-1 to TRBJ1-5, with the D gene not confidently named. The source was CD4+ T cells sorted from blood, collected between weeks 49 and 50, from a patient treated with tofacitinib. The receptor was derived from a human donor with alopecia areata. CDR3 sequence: CASSGSFVLNQPQHF. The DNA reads TGTGCCAGCAGTGGGTCCTTTGTACTCAATCAGCCCCAGCATTTT.